This T cell receptor beta chain was recovered during a study of monozygotic twins with cystic fibrosis. Study information: With approximately 14 PCR cycles, barcoded libraries came from around 2.9 micrograms of fragmented DNA.

CDR1 is SGDLS and CDR2 is YYNGEE in the germline V gene. The trim removed 3 bases at V and 6 bases at J, leaving 3 bases unmatched. CDR3 length: 15 residues. Profiled with immunoSEQ multiplex PCR; TCRdb holds only in-frame clones, not every one. The table has approximately 36,000 clones, about 90% seen once; the top ten hold approximately 0.19%. J is TRBJ2-1 and V is TRBV9, with 13 bases fitting TRBD2. The source is a boy between 2 and 10 years old with cystic fibrosis. Sequenced: blood. CDR3 in DNA: TGTGCCAGCAGCGAACTAGCGGGGGGGCTCAATGAGCAGTTCTTC. Translation gives CASSELAGGLNEQFF.